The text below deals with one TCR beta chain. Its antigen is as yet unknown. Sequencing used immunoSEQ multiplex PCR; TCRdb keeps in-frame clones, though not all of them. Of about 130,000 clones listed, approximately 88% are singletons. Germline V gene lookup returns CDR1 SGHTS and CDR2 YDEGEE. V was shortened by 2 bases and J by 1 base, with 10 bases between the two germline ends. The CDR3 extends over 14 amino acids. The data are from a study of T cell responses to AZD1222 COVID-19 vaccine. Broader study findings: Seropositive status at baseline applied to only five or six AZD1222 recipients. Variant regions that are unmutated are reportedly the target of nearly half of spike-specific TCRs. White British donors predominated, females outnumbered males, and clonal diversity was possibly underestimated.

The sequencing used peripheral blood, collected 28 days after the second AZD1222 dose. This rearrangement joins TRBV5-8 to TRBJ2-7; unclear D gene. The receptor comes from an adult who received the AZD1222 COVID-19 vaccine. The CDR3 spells CASSLAVGSYEQYF. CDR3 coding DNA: TGTGCCAGCAGCTTAGCAGTGGGATCCTACGAGCAGTACTTC.